This TCR beta chain is from a study of shared clonotypes between healthy human individuals. V was trimmed by 0 bases and J by 7 bases, leaving 11 bases between them. The CDR3 runs 14 residues. The germline V gene has CDR1 SGHDN and CDR2 FVKESK. The sorted-subset replicate PCRs were given about 200 ng DNA, which is 25,000 to 35,000 T cell genomes. Sequencing used immunoSEQ multiplex PCR; TCRdb keeps in-frame clones, though not all of them. The sample lists roughly 2.1 million clones, about 92% occurring once. Terminally differentiated effector memory CD45RA+ cells were excluded by CCR7 positive selection of CD45RO-negative cells.

Sequencing was done on a sample of naive CD8+ T cells from PBMCs. This clonotype was sampled from a man between 18 and 35 years old in good health. Some clones in this sample may be carry-over from other donors' samples. The chain recombines TRBV14 with TRBJ2-3; no clear D. The CDR3 DNA follows: TGTGCCAGCAGCCAAGACTGGAGTCTGCATACGCAGTATTTT. Its translation: CASSQDWSLHTQYF.